The T cell receptor beta chain under discussion was sequenced for a study of shared clonotypes between healthy human individuals. Points on this clone: Its antigen is still unknown.

Germline CDR1 SQVTM, CDR2 ANQGSEA. The V and J ends lost 1 base and 5 bases, in that order; junction bases with no gene match: 11. The CDR3 consists of 16 residues. It was at deep level that the assay was run. TCRdb's table, derived via immunoSEQ multiplex PCR, lists solely in-frame clones and lacks some. The table has around 500,000 clones, 81% seen once. Free of recent acute infections or vaccinations, the donors were healthy HIV-negative adults. Study-level findings and limits: How much donors shared clonotypes was expected to be affected by sequencing depth.

This rearrangement joins TRBV29-1 to TRBJ2-1, with 7 bases matching TRBD2. Sequenced: PBMCs. This TCR came from a woman aged 40 to 55 in good health. Some clones in this sample may be carry-over from other donors' samples. The CDR3 bases are TGCAGCGTTGAAGGCTGGGACTACCTAAAAAACAATGAGCAGTTCTTC. Its translation is CSVEGWDYLKNNEQFF.